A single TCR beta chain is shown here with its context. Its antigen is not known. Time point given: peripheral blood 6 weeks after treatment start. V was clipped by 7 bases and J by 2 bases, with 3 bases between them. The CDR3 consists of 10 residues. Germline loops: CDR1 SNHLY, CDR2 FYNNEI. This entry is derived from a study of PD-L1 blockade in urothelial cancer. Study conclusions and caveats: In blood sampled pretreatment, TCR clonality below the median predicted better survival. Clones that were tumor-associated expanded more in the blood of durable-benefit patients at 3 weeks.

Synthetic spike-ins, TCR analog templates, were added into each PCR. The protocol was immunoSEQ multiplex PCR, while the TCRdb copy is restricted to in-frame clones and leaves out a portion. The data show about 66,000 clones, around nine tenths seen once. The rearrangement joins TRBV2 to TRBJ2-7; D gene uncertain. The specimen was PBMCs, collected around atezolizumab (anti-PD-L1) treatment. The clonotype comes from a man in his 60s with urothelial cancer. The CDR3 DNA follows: TGTGCCAGCAAGCCCTACGAGCAGTACTTC. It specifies CASKPYEQYF. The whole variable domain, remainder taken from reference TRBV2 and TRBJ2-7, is EPEVTQTPSHQVTQMGQEVILRCVPISNHLYFYWYRQILGQKVEFLVSFYNNEISEKSEIFDDQFSVERPDGSNFTLKIRSTKLEDSAMYFCASKPYEQYFGPGTRLTVT.